The clone carrying this TCR beta chain is medium-sized. Its antigen remains unknown. The data stem from a study of early T cells in non-severe SARS-CoV-2 infection. As for the study in general: From unsorted whole blood, bulk RNA was sequenced, and the chains remained unpaired. Overall study findings and caveats: Database matching using VDJdb favored anti-spike CD8 responses, with private and CD4 specificities left missing.

CDR3 length equals 14 residues. Germline V CDR1 and CDR2: DFQATT, SNEGSKA (reference sequence). The V and J ends lost 3 bases and 6 bases respectively, with 18 bases between them. Attached unique molecular identifiers marked individual cDNA molecules. TCRdb analysed the 5' RACE reads with MiXCR anew, one entry per CDR3 protein. This table holds some 27,000 distinct CDR3 sequences, approximately 4.8% found once. The TCR originated in an adult who was a healthcare worker with PCR-confirmed SARS-CoV-2 infection or an uninfected control (not recorded which). The source material was whole blood. The chain employs TRBV20-1 and TRBJ2-7, with D tentatively TRBD2 (6 bases). In DNA, the CDR3 is TGCAGTGCTAGTACCGGGACTGGACGGCTCGAGCAGTACTTC. It encodes CSASTGTGRLEQYF.